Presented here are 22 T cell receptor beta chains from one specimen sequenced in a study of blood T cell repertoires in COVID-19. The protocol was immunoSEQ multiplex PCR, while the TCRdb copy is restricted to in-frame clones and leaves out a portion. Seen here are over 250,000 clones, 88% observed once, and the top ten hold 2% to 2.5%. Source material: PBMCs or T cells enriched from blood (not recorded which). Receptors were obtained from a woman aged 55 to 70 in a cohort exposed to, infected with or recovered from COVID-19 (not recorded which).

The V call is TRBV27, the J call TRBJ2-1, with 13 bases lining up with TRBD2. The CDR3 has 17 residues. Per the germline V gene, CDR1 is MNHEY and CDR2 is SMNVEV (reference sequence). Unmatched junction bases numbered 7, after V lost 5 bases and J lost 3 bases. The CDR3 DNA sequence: TGTGCCAGCAGTCTGGGACTAGCGGGAAACTTCTACAATGAGCAGTTCTTC. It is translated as CASSLGLAGNFYNEQFF.

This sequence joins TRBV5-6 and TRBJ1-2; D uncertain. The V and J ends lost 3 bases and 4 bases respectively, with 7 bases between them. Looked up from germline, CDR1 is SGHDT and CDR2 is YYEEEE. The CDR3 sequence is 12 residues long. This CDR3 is CASSSQLYGYTF. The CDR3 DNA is TGTGCCAGCAGCTCACAGCTCTATGGCTACACCTTC.

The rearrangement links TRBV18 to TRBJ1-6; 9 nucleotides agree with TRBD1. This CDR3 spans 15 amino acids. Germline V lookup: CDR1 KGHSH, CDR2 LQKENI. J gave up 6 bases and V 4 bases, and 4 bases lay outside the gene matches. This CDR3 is CASSLTGGSNSPLHF. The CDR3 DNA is TGTGCCAGCTCACTCACAGGGGGCAGTAATTCACCCCTCCACTTT.

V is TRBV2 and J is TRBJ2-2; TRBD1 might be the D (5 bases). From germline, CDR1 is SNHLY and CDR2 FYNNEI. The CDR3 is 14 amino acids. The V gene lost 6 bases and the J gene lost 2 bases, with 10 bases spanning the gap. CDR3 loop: CASRQTANTGELFF. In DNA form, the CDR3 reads TGTGCCAGCAGGCAGACAGCTAACACCGGGGAGCTGTTTTTT.

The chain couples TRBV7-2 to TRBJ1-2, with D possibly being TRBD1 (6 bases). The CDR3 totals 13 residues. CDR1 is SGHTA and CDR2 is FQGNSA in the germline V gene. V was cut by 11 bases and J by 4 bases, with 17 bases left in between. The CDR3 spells CAARGGSGYGYTF. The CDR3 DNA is TGTGCCGCGAGGGGGGGGAGCGGCTATGGCTACACCTTC.

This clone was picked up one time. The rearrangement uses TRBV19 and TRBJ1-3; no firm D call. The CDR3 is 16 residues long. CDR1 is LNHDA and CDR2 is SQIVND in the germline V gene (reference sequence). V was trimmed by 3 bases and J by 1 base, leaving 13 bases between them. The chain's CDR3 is CASSIFHRSSGNTIYF. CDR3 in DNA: TGTGCCAGTAGTATTTTTCACAGATCGTCTGGAAACACCATATATTTT.

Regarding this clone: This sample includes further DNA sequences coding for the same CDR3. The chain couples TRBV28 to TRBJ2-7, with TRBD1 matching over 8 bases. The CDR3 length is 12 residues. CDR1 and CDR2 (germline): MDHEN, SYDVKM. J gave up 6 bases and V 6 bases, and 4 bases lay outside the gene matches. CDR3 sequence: CASSRTGSEQYF. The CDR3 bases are TGTGCCAGCAGCCGGACAGGGAGCGAGCAGTACTTC.

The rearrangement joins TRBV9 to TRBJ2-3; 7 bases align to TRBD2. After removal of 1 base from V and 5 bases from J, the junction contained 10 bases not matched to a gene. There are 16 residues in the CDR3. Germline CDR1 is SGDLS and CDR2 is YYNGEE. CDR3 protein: CASSVSGGRSGDTQYF. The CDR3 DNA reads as TGTGCCAGCAGCGTATCGGGAGGCAGATCGGGAGATACGCAGTATTTT. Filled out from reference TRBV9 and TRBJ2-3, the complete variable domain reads DSGVTQTPKHLITATGQRVTLRCSPRSGDLSVYWYQQSLDQGLQFLIQYYNGEERAKGNILERFSAQQFPDLHSELNLSSLELGDSALYFCASSVSGGRSGDTQYFGPGTRLTVL.

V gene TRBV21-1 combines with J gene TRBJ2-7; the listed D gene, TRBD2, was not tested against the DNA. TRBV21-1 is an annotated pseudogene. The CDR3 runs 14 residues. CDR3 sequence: CASSSMGGSYEQYF. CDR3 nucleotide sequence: TGTGCCAGCAGCTCAATGGGAGGTTCCTACGAGCAGTACTTC.

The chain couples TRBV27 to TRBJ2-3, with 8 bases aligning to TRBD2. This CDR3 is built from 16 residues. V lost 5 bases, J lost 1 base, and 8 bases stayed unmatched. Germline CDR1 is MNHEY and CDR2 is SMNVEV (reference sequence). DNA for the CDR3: TGTGCCAGCAGTCCTAGGACTAGCCCACGCACAGATACGCAGTATTTT. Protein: CASSPRTSPRTDTQYF.

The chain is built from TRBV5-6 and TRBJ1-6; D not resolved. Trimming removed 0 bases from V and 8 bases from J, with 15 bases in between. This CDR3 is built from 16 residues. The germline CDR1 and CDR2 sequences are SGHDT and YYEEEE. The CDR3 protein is CASSLGGTRMHSPLHF. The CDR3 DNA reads TGTGCCAGCAGCTTGGGCGGCACGAGGATGCATTCACCCCTCCACTTT.

CDR3: CASSQQGNQPQHF. CDR3 coding DNA: TGTGCCAGCAGTCAACAGGGAAATCAGCCCCAGCATTTT. J is TRBJ1-5 and V is TRBV12-3 or TRBV12-4; a possible D gene is TRBD1 (6 bases). Trimming shortened V by 5 bases and J by 4 bases, and 9 bases separated the two germline ends. This CDR3 comprises 13 residues.

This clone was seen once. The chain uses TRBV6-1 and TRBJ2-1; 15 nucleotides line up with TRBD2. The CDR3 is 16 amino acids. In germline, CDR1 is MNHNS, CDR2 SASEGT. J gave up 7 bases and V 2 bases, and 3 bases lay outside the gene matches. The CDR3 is CASSELGLAGGNEQFF. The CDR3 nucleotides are TGTGCCAGCAGTGAACTGGGACTAGCGGGAGGAAATGAGCAGTTCTTC.

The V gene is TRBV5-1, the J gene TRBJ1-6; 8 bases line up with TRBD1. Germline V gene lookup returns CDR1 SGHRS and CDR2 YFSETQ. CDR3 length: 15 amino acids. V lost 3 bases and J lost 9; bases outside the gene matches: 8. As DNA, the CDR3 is TGCGCCAGCAGCTCTGATGACAGGGGTTCTTCACCCCTCCACTTT. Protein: CASSSDDRGSSPLHF.

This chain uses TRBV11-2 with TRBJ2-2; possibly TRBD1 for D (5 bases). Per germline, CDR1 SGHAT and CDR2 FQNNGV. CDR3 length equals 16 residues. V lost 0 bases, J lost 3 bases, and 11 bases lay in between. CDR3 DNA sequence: TGTGCCAGCAGCTTAGACGTAGAAGGGGACACCGGGGAGCTGTTTTTT. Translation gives CASSLDVEGDTGELFF. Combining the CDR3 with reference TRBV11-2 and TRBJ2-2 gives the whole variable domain EAGVAQSPRYKIIEKRQSVAFWCNPISGHATLYWYQQILGQGPKLLIQFQNNGVVDDSQLPKDRFSAERLKGVDSTLKIQPAKLEDSAVYLCASSLDVEGDTGELFFGEGSRLTVL.

The CDR3 sequence is CASSRGRDTGELFF. The CDR3 coding sequence is TGTGCCAGCAGCCGAGGGAGGGATACCGGGGAGCTGTTTTTT. The chain combines TRBV11-3 with TRBJ2-2; the match to TRBD2 covers 7 bases. This CDR3 has 14 residues. With V trimmed by 5 bases and J by 5 bases, 5 bases remained unmatched. CDR1 and CDR2 (germline): SGHNT, YENEEA.

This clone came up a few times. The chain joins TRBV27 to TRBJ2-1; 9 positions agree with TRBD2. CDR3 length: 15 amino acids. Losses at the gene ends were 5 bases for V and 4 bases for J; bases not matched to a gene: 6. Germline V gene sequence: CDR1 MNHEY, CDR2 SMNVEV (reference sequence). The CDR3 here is CASSRPSGIYNEQFF. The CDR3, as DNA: TGTGCCAGCAGTCGACCTAGCGGGATTTACAATGAGCAGTTCTTC.

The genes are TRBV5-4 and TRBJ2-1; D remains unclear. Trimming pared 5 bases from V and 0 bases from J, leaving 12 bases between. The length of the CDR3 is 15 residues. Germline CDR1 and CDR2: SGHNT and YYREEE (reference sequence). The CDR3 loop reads CASRPTTSSYNEQFF. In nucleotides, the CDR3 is TGTGCCAGCAGACCAACTACGAGCTCCTACAATGAGCAGTTCTTC. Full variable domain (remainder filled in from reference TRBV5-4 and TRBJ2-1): ETGVTQSPTHLIKTRGQQVTLRCSSQSGHNTVSWYQQALGQGPQFIFQYYREEENGRGNFPPRFSGLQFPNYSSELNVNALELDDSALYLCASRPTTSSYNEQFFGPGTRLTVL.

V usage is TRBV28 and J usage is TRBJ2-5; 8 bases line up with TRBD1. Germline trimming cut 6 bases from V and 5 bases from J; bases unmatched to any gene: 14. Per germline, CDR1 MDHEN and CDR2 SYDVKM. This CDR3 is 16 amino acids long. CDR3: CASSRPGQGARETQYF. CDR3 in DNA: TGTGCCAGCAGCCGCCCTGGGCAGGGGGCGCGGGAGACCCAGTACTTC.

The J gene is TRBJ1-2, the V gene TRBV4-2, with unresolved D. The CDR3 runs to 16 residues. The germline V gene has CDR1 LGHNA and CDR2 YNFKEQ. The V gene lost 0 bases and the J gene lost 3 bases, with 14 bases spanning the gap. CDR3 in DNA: TGTGCCAGCAGCCAAGATAGCGGGGTGAAGTACTATGGCTACACCTTC. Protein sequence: CASSQDSGVKYYGYTF.

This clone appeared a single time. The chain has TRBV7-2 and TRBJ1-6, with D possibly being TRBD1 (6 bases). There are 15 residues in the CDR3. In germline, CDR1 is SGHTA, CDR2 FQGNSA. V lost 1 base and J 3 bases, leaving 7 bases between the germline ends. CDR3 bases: TGTGCCAGCAGCTTAGGCAGGGGCTATAATTCACCCCTCCACTTT. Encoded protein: CASSLGRGYNSPLHF.

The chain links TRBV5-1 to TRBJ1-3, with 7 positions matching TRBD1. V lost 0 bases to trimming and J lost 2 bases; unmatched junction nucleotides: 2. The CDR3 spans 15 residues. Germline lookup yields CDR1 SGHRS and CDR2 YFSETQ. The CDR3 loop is CASSLAGQTGNTIYF. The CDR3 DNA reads TGCGCCAGCAGCTTGGCGGGACAGACTGGAAACACCATATATTTT.